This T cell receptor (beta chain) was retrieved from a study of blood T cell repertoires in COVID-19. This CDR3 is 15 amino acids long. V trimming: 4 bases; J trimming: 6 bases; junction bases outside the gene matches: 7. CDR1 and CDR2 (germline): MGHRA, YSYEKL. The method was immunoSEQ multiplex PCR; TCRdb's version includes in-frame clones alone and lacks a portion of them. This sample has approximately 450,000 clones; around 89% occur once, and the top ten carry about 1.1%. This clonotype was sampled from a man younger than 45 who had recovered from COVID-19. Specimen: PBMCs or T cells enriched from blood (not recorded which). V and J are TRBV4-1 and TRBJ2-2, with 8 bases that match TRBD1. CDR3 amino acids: CASSLTGAVSGELFF. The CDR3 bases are TGCGCCAGCAGCCTGACAGGGGCGGTTTCCGGGGAGCTGTTTTTT.